This entry is about one T cell receptor (beta chain). These data are taken from a study of Ad26.COV2.S vaccination and SARS-CoV-2 variants. The overall study: In the study, Ad26.COV2.S was injected intramuscularly once, or twice 56 days apart.

This CDR3 is 12 amino acids long. Germline-derived CDR1 and CDR2 are MNHEY and SVGAGI. V trimming: 11 bases; J trimming: 5 bases; junction bases outside the gene matches: 8. The treatment here: around 19 received Ad26.COV2.S at low or high dose, single or two shots; 5 received placebo; per-sample allocation not given. Day 63 after the first vaccine or placebo injection was the time point for sampling. Method: immunoSEQ multiplex PCR; TCRdb's copy keeps in-frame clones and lacks some. The repertoire holds fewer than 800,000 clones, with around 90% as singletons. Source: peripheral blood, taken in a trial of Ad26.COV2.S vaccine versus placebo. The chain has TRBV6-5 and TRBJ2-5, with 7 bases aligning to TRBD2. This sequence originates from a person aged 18-60 years who received the Ad26.COV2.S COVID-19 vaccine or a placebo. In DNA form, the CDR3 reads TGTGCCGGTGGGAGGGTTGGGGAGACCCAGTACTTC. It yields the protein CAGGRVGETQYF.